Shown below are 9 T cell receptor beta chains from a single sample sequenced in a study of response to subunit inactivated influenza vaccine. TCRdb re-derived calls from the RT-PCR reads in MiXCR, one entry per CDR3 protein. Counted here are approximately 480,000 distinct CDR3 sequences, 10% to 11% occurring once; the ten biggest clones make up approximately 12%. The source was PBMCs from blood, collected 45 days after vaccination. These receptors were collected from a man aged 45 to 65 who received an inactivated influenza vaccine.

The rearrangement links TRBV7-7 to TRBJ2-5; 7 nucleotides align to TRBD2. Looked up from germline, CDR1 is SSHAT and CDR2 is FNYEAQ (reference sequence). The CDR3 is 16 residues long. The V and J ends lost 2 bases and 5 bases, in that order; junction bases with no gene match: 11. CDR3 region: CASSLRPSGGSETQYF. The CDR3 DNA reads TGTGCCAGCAGCTTAAGGCCTAGCGGAGGATCGGAGACCCAGTACTTC.

In its sample, this clonotype was seen many times. This chain uses TRBV20-1 with TRBJ2-3; D unclear. The CDR3 has 16 amino acids. Trimming took off 6 bases at V and 7 bases at J, with 26 bases between the two ends. CDR1 is DFQATT, CDR2 SNEGSKA, per germline (reference sequence). CDR3 protein: CSAIYQPKFRSNTQYF. In nucleotides, the CDR3 is TGCAGTGCCATATACCAACCGAAATTTAGGTCGAATACGCAGTATTTT.

This clonotype was detected ten times or more. J is TRBJ2-7 and V is TRBV2, with D perhaps given as TRBD1 or TRBD2 (5 bases each). V was shortened by 9 bases and J by 2 bases, with 14 bases between the two germline ends. The CDR3 loop spans 13 amino acids. Germline CDR1 SNHLY, CDR2 FYNNEI. CDR3 sequence (DNA): TGTGCCAGTCAAGTCAGGGACCCCTACGAGCAGTACTTC. It translates to CASQVRDPYEQYF. Complete variable domain (other parts from reference TRBV2 and TRBJ2-7): EPEVTQTPSHQVTQMGQEVILRCVPISNHLYFYWYRQILGQKVEFLVSFYNNEISEKSEIFDDQFSVERPDGSNFTLKIRSTKLEDSAMYFCASQVRDPYEQYFGPGTRLTVT.

This clonotype was observed once. The chain joins TRBV4-3 to TRBJ2-5; 8 nucleotides line up with TRBD2. The CDR3 totals 15 residues. V lost 4 bases, J lost 5 bases, and 9 bases stayed unmatched. Germline V lookup: CDR1 LGHNA, CDR2 YSLEER. The CDR3 protein is CASSPGGRGAETQYF. CDR3 bases: TGCGCCAGCAGCCCGGGGGGGCGGGGGGCTGAGACCCAGTACTTC.

The chain uses TRBV20-1 and TRBJ2-5; TRBD1 agrees at 8 bases. The V gene end was trimmed by 3 bases and the J gene end by 4 bases; junction bases not matched to a gene: 10. Germline CDR1 and CDR2: DFQATT and SNEGSKA (reference sequence). The CDR3 covers 15 residues. This CDR3 reads CSARGATGGLETQYF. The DNA of the CDR3 is TGCAGTGCTAGGGGGGCCACAGGGGGATTAGAGACCCAGTACTTC.

Only a few counts were recorded for this clonotype. The rearrangement joins TRBV5-1 to TRBJ2-7; D perhaps matches TRBD2 (6 bases). This CDR3 contains 14 residues. Germline-derived CDR1 and CDR2 are SGHRS and YFSETQ. The germline V and J ends were trimmed by 0 bases and 4 bases, with 11 bases remaining between them. CDR3 DNA: TGCGCCAGCAGCTTGGCCAGTCGGGGGTACGAGCAGTACTTC. Translated, it gives CASSLASRGYEQYF.

The V gene is TRBV10-3, the J gene TRBJ2-5; D might be TRBD1 (6 bases). The ends were cut back, 3 bases at V and 4 bases at J, with 6 bases in the middle. Germline CDR1 ENHRY, CDR2 SYGVKD. CDR3 length equals 12 residues. For the CDR3, the DNA is TGTGCCATCAGTGAACAGGGAGAGACCCAGTACTTC. This gives the protein CAISEQGETQYF.

The chain employs TRBV7-3 and TRBJ2-2, with D unresolved. Germline CDR1 is SGHTA and CDR2 is FQGTGA. Trimming pared 3 bases from V and 6 bases from J, leaving 11 bases between. This CDR3 contains 14 residues. The DNA for the CDR3 is TGTGCCAGCAGCTTTTCTGACTCCCCCGGGGAGCTGTTTTTT. As protein: CASSFSDSPGELFF.

The genes are TRBV27 and TRBJ2-7; unclear D gene. CDR1 MNHEY and CDR2 SMNVEV come from the germline V gene (reference sequence). V was cut by 3 bases and J by 2 bases, with 8 bases left in between. The length of the CDR3 is 13 residues. The CDR3 sequence is CASSFIGTYEQYF. CDR3 nucleotide sequence: TGTGCCAGCAGTTTCATTGGCACCTACGAGCAGTACTTC.